One sample yielded the 16 T cell receptor beta chains listed below, sequenced in a study of vaccination effects on CD4 cells after COVID-19. Viral peptide pool expansion of antigen-specific CD4+ T cells preceded sequencing in the ViraFEST assay. When around nine days of culture had elapsed, CD4+ T cells were isolated. People in the vaccine group had not been infected with SARS-CoV-2 before, and their nucleocapsid antibodies were negative. Only in-frame clones appear in the TCRdb table, and some are missing; sequencing was by immunoSEQ multiplex PCR. This sample yields about 40,000 clones, of which under 70% are seen a single time; around 14% belongs to the top ten. No antigen has been assigned to these receptors. The sample here was CD4+ T cells from PBMCs cultured with HCoV-OC43 spike peptides, taken before COVID-19 vaccination. Indicated subset: HCoV-OC43 spike overlapping peptide pool stimulation. The source of these receptors is a human donor who received a COVID-19 vaccine.

The chain joins TRBV12-5 to TRBJ2-7; tentative D call: TRBD1 (6 bases). Germline loops: CDR1 LGHNT, CDR2 FRNRAP. V lost 2 bases and J 2 bases, leaving 16 bases between the germline ends. The CDR3 length is 16 residues. The CDR3 coding sequence is TGTGCTAGTGGTTTGACAATAAACAGGGATCCCTACGAGCAGTACTTC. Its translation: CASGLTINRDPYEQYF.

The chain couples TRBV10-2 to TRBJ1-1; D is unclear. Germline V gives CDR1 WSHSY, CDR2 SAAADI. Deletions cut 10 bases from V and 0 bases from J, with 9 bases between. This CDR3 has 12 residues. The CDR3 nucleotides are TGCGCCACCCGGGCCCTGAACACTGAAGCTTTCTTT. Protein: CATRALNTEAFF.

This clone occurred once. V gene TRBV9 combines with J gene TRBJ2-2; D is unresolved. This CDR3 region has 15 residues. Per germline, CDR1 SGDLS and CDR2 YYNGEE. The V end lost 4 bases, the J end lost 1 base, and 11 bases lay between the germline ends. The CDR3 DNA follows: TGTGCCAGCAGCCCGAGTTCTAGGAACACCGGGGAGCTGTTTTTT. Encoded protein: CASSPSSRNTGELFF. Together with reference TRBV9 and TRBJ2-2, the CDR3 gives the full variable domain: DSGVTQTPKHLITATGQRVTLRCSPRSGDLSVYWYQQSLDQGLQFLIQYYNGEERAKGNILERFSAQQFPDLHSELNLSSLELGDSALYFCASSPSSRNTGELFFGEGSRLTVL.

This clone was seen a handful of times. V usage is TRBV7-2 and J usage is TRBJ2-7; D possibly corresponds to TRBD1 (5 bases). V was trimmed by 6 bases and J by 3 bases, leaving 27 bases between them. CDR1 SGHTA and CDR2 FQGNSA come from the germline V gene. The CDR3 has 18 residues. This CDR3 is CASSPDRPLVSVYYEQYF. The CDR3 DNA follows: TGTGCCAGCAGTCCTGACAGACCCCTAGTTTCGGTATACTACGAGCAGTACTTC. The full variable domain, rest sourced from reference TRBV7-2 and TRBJ2-7, is GAGVSQSPSNKVTEKGKDVELRCDPISGHTALYWYRQSLGQGLEFLIYFQGNSAPDKSGLPSDRFSAERTGGSVSTLTIQRTQQEDSAVYLCASSPDRPLVSVYYEQYFGPGTRLTVT.

The CDR3 sequence is CASSKFLRGWRSPLHF. The CDR3, as DNA: TGTGCCAGCAGCAAATTTCTCCGGGGATGGAGATCACCCCTCCACTTT. The chain carries TRBV21-1 and TRBJ1-6. TRBV21-1 is termed a pseudogene. The CDR3 spans 16 residues.

The V gene is TRBV15, the J gene TRBJ2-2, with TRBD2 matching 11 bases. In germline, CDR1 is LNHNV, CDR2 YYDKDF (reference sequence). The CDR3 is 18 residues long. With V trimmed by 0 bases and J by 4 bases, 7 bases remained unmatched. CDR3 protein: CATSREFTSGSSTGELFF. The CDR3 coding sequence is TGTGCCACCAGCAGAGAATTTACTAGCGGGAGTAGCACCGGGGAGCTGTTTTTT.

The chain joins TRBV5-4 to TRBJ1-2; perhaps TRBD1 as D (6 bases). CDR1 is SGHNT, CDR2 YYREEE, per germline (reference sequence). Trimming left V 3 bases short and J 6 bases short, with 9 bases between. This CDR3 has 12 residues. DNA of the CDR3: TGTGCCAGCAGCTGGGACATCGATGGCTACACCTTC. Its protein is CASSWDIDGYTF. The variable domain in full, with the rest retrieved from reference TRBV5-4 and TRBJ1-2, is ETGVTQSPTHLIKTRGQQVTLRCSSQSGHNTVSWYQQALGQGPQFIFQYYREEENGRGNFPPRFSGLQFPNYSSELNVNALELDDSALYLCASSWDIDGYTFGSGTRLTVV.

The chain employs TRBV2 and TRBJ2-7; 7 nucleotides agree with TRBD2. This CDR3 is 13 amino acids long. J lost 7 bases, V lost 5 bases, and 8 bases had no gene match. Germline loops: CDR1 SNHLY, CDR2 FYNNEI. The CDR3 DNA sequence: TGTGCCAGCAGTCAAGGGGAGGGGAGAGAGCAGTACTTC. Its translation is CASSQGEGREQYF.

This clone was seen a handful of times. The V and J genes are TRBV6-5 and TRBJ1-1; 7 positions match TRBD1. Germline CDR1 and CDR2: MNHEY and SVGAGI. V was clipped by 2 bases and J by 0 bases; unmatched bases: 0. CDR3 length: 14 amino acids. CDR3 protein: CASSYGQVNTEAFF. CDR3 nucleotides: TGTGCCAGCAGTTACGGACAGGTGAACACTGAAGCTTTCTTT.

This chain uses TRBV10-3 with TRBJ1-1; D is unclear. CDR3 length equals 16 residues. V was trimmed by 6 bases and J by 0 bases, leaving 17 bases between them. CDR1 and CDR2 from the germline V gene are ENHRY and SYGVKD. The CDR3 DNA reads TGTGCCATCAGCTCAGAACGGACTTTAATGAACACTGAAGCTTTCTTT. Its translation: CAISSERTLMNTEAFF.

The J gene is TRBJ1-4, the V gene TRBV19; maybe TRBD1 (5 bases). The length of the CDR3 is 17 residues. Germline V gives CDR1 LNHDA, CDR2 SQIVND (reference sequence). V lost 2 bases and J 8 bases, leaving 21 bases between the germline ends. This chain's CDR3 is CASSIPAGTPEGEKLFF. The CDR3 coding sequence is TGTGCCAGTAGTATACCGGCCGGGACCCCGGAGGGGGAAAAACTGTTTTTT. Drawing the rest from reference TRBV19 and TRBJ1-4, the complete variable domain is DGGITQSPKYLFRKEGQNVTLSCEQNLNHDAMYWYRQDPGQGLRLIYYSQIVNDFQKGDIAEGYSVSREKKESFPLTVTSAQKNPTAFYLCASSIPAGTPEGEKLFFGSGTQLSVL.

V and J are TRBV5-6 and TRBJ2-1; no definite D call. There are 12 residues in the CDR3. The germline V gene encodes CDR1 SGHDT and CDR2 YYEEEE. Deletions cut 1 base from V and 7 bases from J, with 6 bases between. The CDR3 bases are TGTGCCAGCAGCTTGCTTCGGAATGAGCAGTTCTTC. Residues: CASSLLRNEQFF.

A word on this clone: In the same sample, other DNA sequences code for this CDR3. The chain couples TRBV19 to TRBJ1-5; 8 nucleotides line up with TRBD1. Germline assignment: CDR1 LNHDA and CDR2 SQIVND (reference sequence). J was trimmed by 2 bases and V by 5 bases; bases with no gene match: 5. The CDR3 consists of 15 residues. The CDR3: CASSDRGSGNQPQHF. The CDR3 DNA sequence: TGTGCCAGTAGTGACAGGGGATCGGGCAATCAGCCCCAGCATTTT.

The chain is built from TRBV3-1 (or the pseudogene TRBV3-2) and TRBJ2-1; 14 bases agree with TRBD2. V lost 3 bases, J lost 7 bases, and 14 bases stayed unmatched. The CDR3 covers 19 residues. Germline CDR1 reads LGHDT; CDR2 reads YNNKEL (reference sequence). CDR3 coding DNA: TGTGCCAGCAGCCAGGTTGGACCCGGGACTAGCGGGAGCATGAATGAGCAGTTCTTC. This translates into CASSQVGPGTSGSMNEQFF.

V gene TRBV19 combines with J gene TRBJ2-1; 8 bases line up with TRBD2. The length of the CDR3 is 14 residues. The germline CDR1 and CDR2 sequences are LNHDA and SQIVND (reference sequence). Trimming took 5 bases from V and 4 from J; bases not matched to a gene: 4. The CDR3 spells CASSDQRGYNEQFF. The CDR3 DNA follows: TGTGCCAGTAGTGACCAGCGGGGGTACAATGAGCAGTTCTTC.

The gene calls are TRBV27 and TRBJ2-5, with D hard to call. Trimming removed 2 bases at V and 5 bases at J, with 9 bases between. The length of the CDR3 is 13 residues. Germline V lookup: CDR1 MNHEY, CDR2 SMNVEV (reference sequence). The DNA for the CDR3 is TGTGCCAGCAGTTTAGGTAGTGTTGAGACCCAGTACTTC. Protein: CASSLGSVETQYF.